Listed below are T cell receptor beta chains from one sample, sequenced in a study of tumor-infiltrating lymphocytes in primary liver carcinoma. TCRdb re-called the multiplex PCR reads with MiXCR, one entry per CDR3 protein. The sample has roughly 120,000 distinct CDR3 sequences; roughly 75% are singletons. The sample taken for sequencing was tumor-adjacent normal liver tissue. The origin of the receptors is a woman between 55 and 75 years old with primary liver carcinoma and hepatitis B virus infection. The CDR3 runs from the conserved cysteine through the conserved F or W.

TRBJ2-3 TRBV11-3 CVSSARTSTDTQYF
TRBJ2-3 TRBV6-5 CASSCPNPRLQYF
TRBJ2-2 TRBV11-2 CTSSLWGDSTGEQFF
TRBJ2-7 TRBV12-3/TRBV12-4 CASSFGPRCEQYF
TRBJ2-3 TRBV13 CASSSGLAGTTDTQYF
TRBJ1-1 TRBV7-9 CTSSSTGQGEAFF
TRBJ1-1 TRBV12-3/TRBV12-4 CASSSTWSNTEAFF
TRBJ2-1 TRBV6-1 CASGEVRGGRVIYEQFF
TRBJ1-5 TRBV6-1 CARRLGGGFGNQPQHF
TRBJ2-5 TRBV10-3 CTISGRGQETQYF
TRBJ1-2 TRBV12-3/TRBV12-4 CVSSLLSRSGSYIF
TRBJ2-3 TRBV5-1 CARFVGLSGNPETQYF
TRBJ2-7 TRBV7-9 CASSRGQANEQYF
TRBJ1-2 TRBV28 CASGLSWLGGTYGYTF
TRBJ2-1 TRBV5-4 CANSLVLAHNEQFF
TRBJ1-2 TRBV6-2/TRBV6-3 CASTAGKNYDHTF
TRBJ1-2 TRBV6-1 CASSEVGDSGYGYTF
TRBJ1-4 TRBV25-1 CASSEGTGMEKVFF
TRBJ2-7 TRBV30 CAWSGGDYEQYF
TRBJ2-1 TRBV6-6 CASAIIAGGPDNEQFF
TRBJ2-7 TRBV4-1 CGSGQGSGRAGYEQYF
TRBJ2-1 TRBV13 CANSHPGGASYNEQFF
TRBJ2-3 TRBV28 CSNSSRPGAPDTQYF
TRBJ1-2 TRBV6-6 CASSYGNRGGYTF
TRBJ2-7 TRBV29-1 CSAQERGHASEQYF
TRBJ2-2 TRBV7-9 CASTLVGQRGELFF
- TRBV11-1 CASSPISTGFNRPQYF
TRBJ2-5 TRBV11-2 CASSEQRGGETQYF
TRBJ2-5 TRBV6-5 CASTWTRQETQYF
TRBJ2-5 TRBV28 CASRLGGANETQYF
TRBJ2-7 TRBV6-1 CASSDFLPGLLGAYELYF
TRBJ2-3 TRBV28 CASSLPTSVRVGADTQYF
TRBJ2-7 TRBV11-2 CVSSLRSTGRVQYF
TRBJ1-2 TRBV29-1 CSADGSGYVYTF
TRBJ2-1 TRBV11-2 CASSLEGGTIGDQFF
TRBJ1-5 TRBV14 CGSSQVKGTSNQPQHF
TRBJ2-7 TRBV12-3/TRBV12-4 CASSPTGLPGEQYF
TRBJ2-7 TRBV5-6 CASSLKASGSPGGFYEQYF
TRBJ1-4 TRBV5-4 CASSPGTGNEKLFF
TRBJ2-5 TRBV28 CASSLVGRAPSAQYF
TRBJ2-7 TRBV6-1 CASCELAGAGYEQYF
TRBJ2-7 TRBV11-2 CASSLMQGPSYEQYF
TRBJ2-1 TRBV6-1 CASSELRWNVQFF
TRBJ2-7 TRBV20-1 CSAKAGTSGRHEQYF
- TRBV12-5 CASGPQGIGNQPQYF
TRBJ2-3 TRBV29-1 CSATNGLGDTQYF
TRBJ2-1 TRBV6-1 CASSEQQGFSEQFF
TRBJ2-1 TRBV4-1 CASRGRQEGSVYNEQFF
TRBJ1-5 TRBV6-1 CASSPTGGDSNQPQHF
TRBJ2-7 TRBV6-5 CASSYGVFGYEQYF
TRBJ2-2 TRBV11-2 CASSLGVAGPGDLFF
TRBJ2-1 TRBV29-1 CSAMARGDYKEQLF
TRBJ1-1 TRBV12-3/TRBV12-4 CASSFRTGAVTEAFF
TRBJ2-5 TRBV29-1 CSSEGGTGQQETQYF